The subject of this entry is one TCR beta chain. The antigen is undetermined. The data derive from a study of breast tumors, draining lymph nodes, adjacent tissues. TCRdb re-analysed the multiplex PCR reads in MiXCR, keeping a single row per CDR3 protein. Altogether 15,000 to 20,000 distinct CDR3 sequences are present, 63% being singletons, with the ten largest covering approximately 20%. The CDR3 loop spans 14 amino acids. Germline values: CDR1 SGHRS, CDR2 YFSETQ. The V and J ends lost 4 bases and 0 bases, in that order; junction bases with no gene match: 1. Points from the study as a whole: Luminal-like breast cancer showed significantly greater tumor-nontumor repertoire similarity than basal-like breast cancer did. Tumors had less TCR diversity than lymph nodes, more than nontumor tissue. Data only fit, rather than demonstrated, lymph node origin of most tumor T cells.

Sequenced material: tumor-adjacent breast tissue. The sequence was obtained from a female donor with breast cancer. Some clones in this sample may be carry-over from other donors' samples. The chain joins TRBV5-1 to TRBJ1-3; 7 nucleotides align to TRBD1. The CDR3 DNA is TGCGCCAGCAGCAGACAGGGCTCTGGAAACACCATATATTTT. Amino acid sequence: CASSRQGSGNTIYF.